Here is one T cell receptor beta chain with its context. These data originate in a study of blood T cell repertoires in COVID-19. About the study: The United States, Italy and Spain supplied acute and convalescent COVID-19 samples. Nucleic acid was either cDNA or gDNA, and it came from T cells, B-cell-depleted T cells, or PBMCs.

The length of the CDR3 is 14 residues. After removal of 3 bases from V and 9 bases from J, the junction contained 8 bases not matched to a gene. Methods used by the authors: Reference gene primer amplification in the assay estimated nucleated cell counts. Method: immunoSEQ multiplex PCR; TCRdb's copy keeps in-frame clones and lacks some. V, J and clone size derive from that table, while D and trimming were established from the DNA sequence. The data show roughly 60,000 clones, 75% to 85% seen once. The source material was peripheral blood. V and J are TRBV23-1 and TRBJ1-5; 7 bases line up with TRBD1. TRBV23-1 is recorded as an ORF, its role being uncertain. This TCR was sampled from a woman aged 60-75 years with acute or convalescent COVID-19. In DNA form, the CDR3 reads TGCGCCAGCAGTCAGTGGGGACAGACCGTGCCCCAGCATTTT. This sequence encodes CASSQWGQTVPQHF.